The 7 T cell receptor beta chains below all came from one sample that was sequenced in a study of blood T cell repertoires in COVID-19. The method was immunoSEQ multiplex PCR; TCRdb's version includes in-frame clones alone and lacks a portion of them. The profile covers nearly 80,000 clones, with about four fifths appearing a single time and 30% to 45% taken by the ten largest. Specimen: peripheral blood. The source of these receptors is a woman between 65 and 79 years old with acute or convalescent COVID-19.

The chain joins TRBV9 to TRBJ2-1; 10 bases are shared with TRBD2. V was clipped by 4 bases and J by 8 bases; unmatched bases: 6. Germline lookup yields CDR1 SGDLS and CDR2 YYNGEE. The CDR3 sequence is 14 residues long. This chain's CDR3 is CASSTGTSVHEQFF. In DNA form, the CDR3 reads TGTGCCAGCAGCACCGGGACTAGCGTGCATGAGCAGTTCTTC.

This CDR3 is CASSFGQGFNSPLHF. The CDR3 DNA follows: TGCGCCAGCAGCTTCGGACAGGGTTTTAATTCACCCCTCCACTTT. V is TRBV5-1 and J is TRBJ1-6; 8 bases agree with TRBD1. Germline assignment: CDR1 SGHRS and CDR2 YFSETQ. J was trimmed by 6 bases and V by 2 bases; bases with no gene match: 4. The CDR3 runs to 15 residues.

V is TRBV24-1 and J is TRBJ2-2; D is possibly TRBD1 (5 bases). The V gene's germline CDR1 is KGHDR and CDR2 SFDVKD. V shed 0 bases and J shed 4 bases, with 11 bases lying between them. This CDR3 region has 16 residues. This CDR3 is CATSDLLQGGTGELFF. The CDR3 nucleotides are TGTGCCACCAGTGATTTGCTCCAGGGCGGCACCGGGGAGCTGTTTTTT.

This chain uses TRBV3-1 (or the pseudogene TRBV3-2) with TRBJ1-2; D is possibly TRBD1 (6 bases). CDR1 LGHDT and CDR2 YNNKEL come from the germline V gene (reference sequence). V was shortened by 0 bases and J by 8 bases, with 10 bases between the two germline ends. This CDR3 is built from 13 residues. CDR3 in DNA: TGTGCCAGCAGCCAAGAGGACAGCCCGGGCTACACCTTC. Protein sequence: CASSQEDSPGYTF.

This sequence joins TRBV5-6 and TRBJ1-1; D remains unclear. Trimming took off 4 bases at V and 2 bases at J, with 9 bases between the two ends. This CDR3 is 13 amino acids long. Germline values: CDR1 SGHDT, CDR2 YYEEEE. The DNA of the CDR3 is TGTGCCAGCAGCCTTGGAGTCAACACTGAAGCTTTCTTT. It translates to CASSLGVNTEAFF.

The rearrangement uses TRBV2 and TRBJ1-3; possible D gene TRBD1, 5 bases. V gave up 11 bases and J gave up 3 bases, with 17 bases separating them. CDR1 is SNHLY and CDR2 is FYNNEI in the germline V gene. There are 14 residues in the CDR3. In DNA, the CDR3 is TGTGCCGGCCGACCCTCCCAGGGTGGAAACACCATATATTTT. Amino acid sequence: CAGRPSQGGNTIYF.

This clone was seen once. The J gene is TRBJ1-5, the V gene TRBV28, with 10 bases matching TRBD1. Germline V gene lookup returns CDR1 MDHEN and CDR2 SYDVKM. The CDR3 consists of 16 residues. V shed 5 bases, J shed 3 bases, and the junction held 7 bases outside the gene matches. The CDR3 bases are TGTGCCAGCAGTGCCAGACAGGGGGCCTTCAATCAGCCCCAGCATTTT. Translating gives CASSARQGAFNQPQHF.